Here is one T cell receptor (beta chain) with its context. The identical CDR3 is also encoded by other nucleotide sequences in the sample. This entry is derived from a study of T cells after somatic rescue of genetic block. Assay used: immunoSEQ multiplex PCR; TCRdb lists only in-frame clones, some missing. This table holds 65,000 to 70,000 clones, approximately 90% found once. This clonotype was obtained from a man aged 40-49 years. The sequenced sample was peripheral blood mononuclear cells (PBMCs).

The DNA of the CDR3 is TGTGCCAGCTCACCCCAACGCACAGATACGCAGTATTTT. Its protein product is CASSPQRTDTQYF. This chain uses TRBV18 with TRBJ2-3; D call uncertain. CDR1 and CDR2 (germline): KGHSH, LQKENI. V gave up 3 bases and J gave up 1 base, with 5 bases separating them. CDR3 length equals 13 residues.